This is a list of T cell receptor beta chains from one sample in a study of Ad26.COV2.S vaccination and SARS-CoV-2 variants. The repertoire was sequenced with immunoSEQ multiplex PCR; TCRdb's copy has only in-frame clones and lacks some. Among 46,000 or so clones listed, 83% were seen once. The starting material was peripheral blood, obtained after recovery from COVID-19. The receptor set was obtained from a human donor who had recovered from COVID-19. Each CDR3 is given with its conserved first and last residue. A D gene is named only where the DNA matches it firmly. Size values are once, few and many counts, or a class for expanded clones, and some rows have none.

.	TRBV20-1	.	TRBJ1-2	CSAKPGGYTF	TGCAGTGCTAAGCCGGGGGGCTACACCTTC
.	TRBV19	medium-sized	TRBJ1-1	CASTRVLGTEAFF	TGTGCCAGTACACGGGTTCTAGGTACTGAAGCTTTCTTT
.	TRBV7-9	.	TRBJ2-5	CASSLAGPGPQGETQYF	TGTGCCAGCAGCCTAGCAGGTCCGGGACCTCAAGGGGAGACCCAGTACTTC
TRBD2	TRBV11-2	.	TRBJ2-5	CASSPLGLAGGSETQYF	TGTGCCAGCAGCCCTTTGGGGTTAGCGGGGGGTTCGGAGACCCAGTACTTC
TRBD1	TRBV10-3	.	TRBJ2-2	CAISLMGQRQSGELFF	TGTGCCATCAGCCTTATGGGACAGAGGCAATCCGGGGAGCTGTTTTTT
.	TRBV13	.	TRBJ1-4	CASSLGRGNEKLFF	TGTGCCAGCAGCTTAGGGAGGGGTAATGAAAAACTGTTTTTT
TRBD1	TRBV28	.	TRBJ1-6	CASSTYRGLGNSPLHF	TGTGCCAGCAGTACCTACAGGGGCCTAGGGAATTCACCCCTCCACTTT
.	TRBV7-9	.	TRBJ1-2	CASSLQDGYTF	TGTGCCAGCAGCTTACAAGATGGCTACACCTTC
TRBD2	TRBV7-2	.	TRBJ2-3	CASSLVSSGVDTQYF	TGTGCCAGCAGCTTAGTTTCTAGCGGGGTAGATACGCAGTATTTT
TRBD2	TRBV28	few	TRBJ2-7	CASRGPGLAASYEQYF	TGTGCCAGCAGGGGACCGGGACTAGCGGCTTCCTACGAGCAGTACTTC
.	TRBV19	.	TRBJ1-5	CASNRDRVQGSYSNQPQHF	TGTGCCAGTAATAGGGATAGGGTACAGGGATCCTATAGCAATCAGCCCCAGCATTTT
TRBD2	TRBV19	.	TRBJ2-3	CASGGASGRWADTQYF	TGTGCCAGTGGAGGGGCTAGCGGGAGATGGGCAGATACGCAGTATTTT
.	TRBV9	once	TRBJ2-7	CASSPGSWEQYF	TGTGCCAGCAGCCCCGGGAGCTGGGAGCAGTACTTC
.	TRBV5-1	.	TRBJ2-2	CASSPTGTGNTGELFF	TGCGCCAGCAGCCCGACCGGGACTGGGAACACCGGGGAGCTGTTTTTT
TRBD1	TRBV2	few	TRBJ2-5	CASSPTGQGSETQYF	TGTGCCAGCAGCCCGACGGGACAGGGATCGGAGACCCAGTACTTC
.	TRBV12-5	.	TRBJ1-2	CASAPGDFNYGYTF	TGTGCTAGTGCCCCGGGAGACTTTAACTATGGCTACACCTTC
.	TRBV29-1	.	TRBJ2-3	CSVWSGSSTDTQYF	TGCAGCGTTTGGAGTGGGAGCAGCACAGATACGCAGTATTTT
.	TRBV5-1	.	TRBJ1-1	CASSLNRVMNTEAFF	TGCGCCAGCAGCTTAAACAGGGTAATGAACACTGAAGCTTTCTTT
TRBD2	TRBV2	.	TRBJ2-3	CASSTEREPRDTQYF	TGTGCCAGCAGTACCGAGCGGGAGCCTAGGGATACGCAGTATTTT
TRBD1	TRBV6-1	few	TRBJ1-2	CASSEGMGQGYGYTF	TGTGCCAGCAGTGAAGGCATGGGACAGGGTTATGGCTACACCTTC
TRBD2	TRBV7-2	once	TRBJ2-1	CASSGTSGIGEQFF	TGTGCCAGCAGCGGGACTAGCGGGATAGGTGAGCAGTTCTTC
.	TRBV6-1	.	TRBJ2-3	CASSEGAVTDTQYF	TGTGCCAGCAGTGAGGGAGCCGTAACAGATACGCAGTATTTT
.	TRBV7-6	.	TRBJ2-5	CASSQEETQYF	TGTGCCAGCAGCCAAGAAGAGACCCAGTACTTC
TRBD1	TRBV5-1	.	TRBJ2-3	CASSLVSGQGSNF	TGCGCCAGCAGCTTGGTGTCGGGACAGGGGAGCAATTTT
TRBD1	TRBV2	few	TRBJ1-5	CASSLQGANNQPQHF	TGTGCCAGCAGCCTACAGGGGGCAAACAATCAGCCCCAGCATTTT
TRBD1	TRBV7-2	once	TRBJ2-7	CASSSDSGTAIYEQYF	TGTGCCAGCAGCTCAGACTCCGGGACAGCAATCTACGAGCAGTACTTC
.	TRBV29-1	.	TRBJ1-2	CSAPASVRGYTF	TGCAGCGCCCCCGCCTCGGTGCGGGGCTACACCTTC
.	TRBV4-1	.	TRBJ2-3	CASSQDGSTRTDTQYF	TGCGCCAGCAGCCAAGACGGATCGACCCGCACAGATACGCAGTATTTT
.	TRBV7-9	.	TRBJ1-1	CGGGDPMNTEAFF	TGTGGCGGAGGGGACCCTATGAACACTGAAGCTTTCTTT
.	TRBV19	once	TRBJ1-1	CASTAGLYTEAFF	TGTGCCAGTACCGCGGGACTATACACTGAAGCTTTCTTT
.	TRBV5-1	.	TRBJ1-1	CASSLAGKVEAFF	TGCGCCAGCAGCTTGGCCGGCAAAGTTGAAGCTTTCTTT
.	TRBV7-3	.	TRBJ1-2	CASSLGAQQGAAGYTF	TGTGCCAGCAGCTTAGGGGCGCAGCAGGGAGCGGCTGGCTACACCTTC
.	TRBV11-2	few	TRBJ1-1	CASSLWEGHFSTEAFF	TGTGCCAGCAGCTTATGGGAGGGACACTTTTCCACTGAAGCTTTCTTT
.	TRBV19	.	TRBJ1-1	CASSIGGRNTEAFF	TGTGCCAGTAGTATAGGGGGGAGGAACACTGAAGCTTTCTTT
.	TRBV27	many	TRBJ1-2	CASSFSSGSYGYTF	TGTGCCAGCAGTTTCTCTAGTGGGAGCTATGGCTACACCTTC
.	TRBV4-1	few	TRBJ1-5	CASSWEFNQPQHF	TGCGCCAGCAGTTGGGAGTTCAATCAGCCCCAGCATTTT
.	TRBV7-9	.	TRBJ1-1	CASSHAGGTEAFF	TGTGCCAGCAGCCACGCGGGGGGGACTGAAGCTTTCTTT
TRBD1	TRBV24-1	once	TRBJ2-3	CATSDNDRDDTQYF	TGTGCCACCAGTGACAACGACAGGGACGATACGCAGTATTTT
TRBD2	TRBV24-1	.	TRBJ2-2	CATSESLLAGTTNTGELFF	TGTGCCACCAGTGAGTCTCTACTAGCGGGCACTACTAACACCGGGGAGCTGTTTTTT
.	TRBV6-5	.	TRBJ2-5	CASSYLSGQETQYF	TGTGCCAGCAGTTACCTTAGCGGCCAAGAGACCCAGTACTTC
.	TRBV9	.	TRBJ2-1	CASSVGGGVTYNEQFF	TGTGCCAGCAGCGTAGGCGGTGGGGTCACCTACAATGAGCAGTTCTTC
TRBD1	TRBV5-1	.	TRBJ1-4	CASSATGGENEKLFF	TGCGCCAGCAGCGCAACAGGGGGAGAAAATGAAAAACTGTTTTTT
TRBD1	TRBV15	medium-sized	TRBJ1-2	CATSRDQGQGSYGYTF	TGTGCCACCAGCAGAGACCAAGGACAGGGGAGCTATGGCTACACCTTC
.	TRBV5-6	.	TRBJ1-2	CASSLDGGSYGYTF	TGTGCCAGCAGCTTGGATGGGGGCTCCTATGGCTACACCTTC
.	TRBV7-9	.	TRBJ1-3	CASSARGGVASGNTIYF	TGTGCCAGCAGCGCCCGAGGGGGGGTCGCCTCTGGAAACACCATATATTTT
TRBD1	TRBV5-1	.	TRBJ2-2	CASSPQAGGNTGELFF	TGCGCCAGCAGCCCCCAGGCAGGGGGAAACACCGGGGAGCTGTTTTTT
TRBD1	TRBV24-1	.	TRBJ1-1	CATSVAGTGITEAFF	TGTGCCACCAGTGTCGCCGGGACAGGGATCACTGAAGCTTTCTTT
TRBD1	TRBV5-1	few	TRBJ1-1	CASSESGTGALKAFF	TGCGCCAGCAGCGAATCCGGGACAGGGGCGTTGAAGGCTTTCTTT
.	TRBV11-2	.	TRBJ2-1	CASSRRGWAQDNEQFF	TGTGCCAGCAGCCGACGGGGGTGGGCGCAGGACAATGAGCAGTTCTTC
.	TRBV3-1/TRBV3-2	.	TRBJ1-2	CASSQDRRVNYGYTF	TGTGCCAGCAGCCAAGATCGGAGGGTTAACTATGGCTACACCTTC
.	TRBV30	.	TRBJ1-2	CAWSPGVGYGYTF	TGTGCCTGGAGTCCCGGGGTGGGTTATGGCTACACCTTC
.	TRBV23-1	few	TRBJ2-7	CASGEPVHEQYF	TGCGCCTCTGGGGAACCGGTGCACGAGCAGTACTTC
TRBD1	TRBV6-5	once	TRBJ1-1	CASSYGTGGTEAFF	TGTGCCAGCAGTTATGGGACAGGGGGCACTGAAGCTTTCTTT
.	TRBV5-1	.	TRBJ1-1	CASSLGSQLLNTEAFF	TGCGCCAGCAGCTTGGGTTCCCAGCTCTTGAACACTGAAGCTTTCTTT
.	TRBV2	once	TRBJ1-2	CASSFQRSGYTF	TGTGCCAGCAGCTTCCAAAGGTCAGGCTACACCTTC
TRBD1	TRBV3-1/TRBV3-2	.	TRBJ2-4	CASSWGTGEKNIQYF	TGTGCCAGCAGCTGGGGGACAGGGGAAAAAAACATTCAGTACTTC
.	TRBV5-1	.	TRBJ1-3	CASSPGTVGNTIYF	TGCGCCAGCAGCCCCGGGACGGTCGGAAACACCATATATTTT